A selection of T cell receptor beta chains follows, all from one sample in a study of control samples from healthy donors and cancer patients. Sequencing used immunoSEQ multiplex PCR; TCRdb keeps in-frame clones, though not all of them. The sample holds fewer than 85,000 clones, approximately 92% seen once. Sequencing was performed on blood. These receptors originate from a woman aged 55-69 years in good health. The CDR3 runs from the conserved cysteine through the conserved F or W. D genes are given only for firm matches. Size is omitted from some rows. Given values are once, few, many or a class for expanded clones.

abundance	len	v_gene	d_gene	j_gene	CDR3aa	CDR3nt
-	14	TRBV19	-	TRBJ1-2	CASKELSAMEGYTF	TGTGCCAGTAAAGAGCTCTCGGCTATGGAGGGCTACACCTTC
-	12	TRBV5-1	-	TRBJ2-5	CASRYSQETQYF	TGCGCCAGCAGGTACAGCCAAGAGACCCAGTACTTC
-	16	TRBV13	TRBD2	TRBJ2-2	CASSRLAGGPPGELFF	TGTGCCAGCAGCCGCCTAGCGGGAGGGCCCCCCGGGGAGCTGTTTTTT
-	21	TRBV28	TRBD1	TRBJ1-6	CASSLYGTGGLYSVGNSPLHF	TGTGCCAGCAGTTTATATGGGACAGGGGGTCTTTATAGTGTTGGGAATTCACCCCTCCACTTT
few	14	TRBV9	-	TRBJ1-6	CASSVGKFSSPLHF	TGTGCCAGCAGCGTAGGGAAGTTCAGTTCACCCCTCCACTTT
few	16	TRBV4-1	-	TRBJ2-7	CASSQVPQRAGYEQYF	TGCGCCAGCAGCCAAGTTCCCCAGCGTGCGGGCTACGAGCAGTACTTC
-	13	TRBV11-2	-	TRBJ2-5	CASSLENSGTQYF	TGTGCCAGCAGCTTAGAAAATAGTGGGACCCAGTACTTC
once	14	TRBV24-1	TRBD1	TRBJ2-7	CATYRGRLMYEQYF	TGTGCCACCTACAGGGGGCGCCTAATGTACGAGCAGTACTTC
-	14	TRBV6-5	-	TRBJ2-1	CASSSSVAYNEQFF	TGTGCCAGCAGTTCTAGCGTGGCCTACAATGAGCAGTTCTTC
-	14	TRBV5-4	-	TRBJ2-2	CASSLEGGVGELFF	TGTGCCAGCAGCTTGGAGGGGGGCGTCGGGGAGCTGTTTTTT
-	15	TRBV6-5	TRBD1	TRBJ1-2	CASSPLDRTNYGYTF	TGTGCCAGCAGCCCCCTGGACAGGACCAACTATGGCTACACCTTC
once	14	TRBV28	TRBD1	TRBJ1-1	CASSGRQGISEAFF	TGTGCCAGCAGTGGAAGACAGGGGATCTCTGAAGCTTTCTTT
-	13	TRBV24-1	-	TRBJ2-7	CATSDLVDHEQYF	TGTGCCACCAGTGATTTGGTAGACCACGAGCAGTACTTC
few	14	TRBV5-1	-	TRBJ2-2	CASSAEGWTGELFF	TGCGCCAGCAGCGCAGAGGGATGGACCGGGGAGCTGTTTTTT
-	13	TRBV5-1	TRBD2	TRBJ2-7	CASGEGRAIEQYF	TGCGCCAGCGGGGAAGGGAGGGCCATCGAGCAGTACTTC
-	13	TRBV4-3	-	TRBJ1-1	CASSQQMNTEAFF	TGCGCCAGCAGCCAACAGATGAACACTGAAGCTTTCTTT
-	17	TRBV3-1/TRBV3-2	-	TRBJ2-3	CASSQERLPRSTDTQYF	TGTGCCAGCAGCCAAGAAAGGCTCCCCAGGAGCACAGATACGCAGTATTTT
-	13	TRBV27	-	TRBJ2-2	CASQRANTGELFF	TGTGCCAGCCAGAGAGCGAACACCGGGGAGCTGTTTTTT
-	17	TRBV4-1	TRBD2	TRBJ2-7	CASSQVRSSGSVEEQYF	TGCGCCAGCAGCCAAGTCCGGTCTAGCGGGTCTGTTGAAGAGCAGTACTTC
once	15	TRBV19	TRBD1	TRBJ2-5	CASSRSGQGRETQYF	TGTGCCAGTAGCCGAAGCGGACAGGGGAGGGAGACCCAGTACTTC
once	18	TRBV27	-	TRBJ1-3	CASSLSGDRKPSGNTIYF	TGTGCCAGCAGTTTATCAGGTGACCGAAAACCCTCTGGAAACACCATATATTTT
-	15	TRBV6-4	TRBD1	TRBJ1-1	CASSPNRGLNTEAFF	TGTGCCAGCAGTCCCAACAGGGGGCTGAACACTGAAGCTTTCTTT
once	17	TRBV7-9	-	TRBJ2-3	CASSLGTGPPSTDTQYF	TGTGCCAGCAGCTTAGGTACGGGTCCTCCTAGCACAGATACGCAGTATTTT
once	19	TRBV28	TRBD2	TRBJ2-1	CASKEGAGGPEKPYNEQFF	TGTGCCAGCAAAGAGGGAGCGGGAGGGCCCGAAAAACCTTACAATGAGCAGTTCTTC
-	15	TRBV4-2	-	TRBJ2-2	CASSQETRNTGELFF	TGTGCCAGCAGCCAAGAGACTAGAAACACCGGGGAGCTGTTTTTT
-	12	TRBV5-6	-	TRBJ2-7	CASSLAGTEQYF	TGTGCCAGCAGCTTGGCCGGGACCGAGCAGTACTTC
-	16	TRBV4-2	TRBD1	TRBJ1-2	CASSQDTGHRGRGYTF	TGTGCCAGCAGCCAAGATACGGGCCACAGGGGACGGGGCTACACCTTC
-	12	TRBV30	-	TRBJ1-3	CAWKNSGNTIYF	TGTGCCTGGAAGAACTCTGGAAACACCATATATTTT
-	15	TRBV18	TRBD1	TRBJ1-2	CASSLQGRYNYGYTF	TGTGCCAGCTCACTACAGGGGCGCTATAACTATGGCTACACCTTC
-	15	TRBV3-1/TRBV3-2	-	TRBJ1-1	CASSPTAGLNTEAFF	TGTGCCAGCAGCCCTACGGCCGGGTTGAACACTGAAGCTTTCTTT
once	14	TRBV7-6	-	TRBJ2-7	CASSFKPTEYEQYF	TGTGCCAGCAGCTTTAAACCGACAGAGTACGAGCAGTACTTC
-	15	TRBV21-1	-	TRBJ2-3	CASSKERPGTDTQYF	TGTGCCAGCAGCAAGGAGCGGCCTGGCACAGATACGCAGTATTTT
-	13	TRBV6-5	TRBD1	TRBJ1-2	CASSGQGGYGYTF	TGTGCCAGCAGCGGACAGGGCGGCTATGGCTACACCTTC
-	15	TRBV10-3	-	TRBJ2-5	CAISGGDIFGETQYF	TGTGCCATCAGTGGGGGGGACATCTTTGGGGAGACCCAGTACTTC
-	14	TRBV3-1/TRBV3-2	-	TRBJ2-4	CASSRDGRPNIQYF	TGTGCCAGCAGCCGGGATGGGCGCCCAAACATTCAGTACTTC